These 24 T cell receptor beta chains originate from one sample sequenced in a study of cytomegalovirus exposure and HLA in healthy donors. It was with 60 Vbeta and 13 Jbeta primers that the PCR ran. Only in-frame clones appear in the TCRdb table, and some are missing; sequencing was by immunoSEQ multiplex PCR. This sample contains 140,000 to 150,000 clones. Sequenced input: PBMCs. These receptors all stem from a male donor in good health and CMV-seronegative.

V and J are TRBV25-1 and TRBJ1-2; no firm D call. This CDR3 has 11 residues. Germline CDR1 and CDR2: MGHDK and SYGVNS. Trimming took 3 bases from V and 7 from J, leaving 6 bases between them. CDR3 in amino acids: CASSEKAGYTF. CDR3 coding DNA: TGTGCCAGCAGTGAGAAAGCTGGCTACACCTTC.

V and J are TRBV28 and TRBJ1-2; maybe TRBD1 (6 bases). The CDR3 sequence is 15 residues long. CDR1 and CDR2 (germline): MDHEN, SYDVKM. Trimming shortened V by 8 bases and J by 4 bases, and 20 bases separated the two germline ends. CDR3 protein: CASRQTGTNTYGYTF. The DNA of the CDR3 is TGTGCCAGCCGGCAAACAGGGACAAATACCTATGGCTACACCTTC.

The chain employs TRBV6-5 and TRBJ1-1, with a weak D call TRBD1 (5 bases). From germline, CDR1 is MNHEY and CDR2 SVGAGI. This CDR3 has 14 amino acids. With 6 bases removed from V and 0 bases from J, the gap between germline ends came to 11 bases. The CDR3 DNA reads TGTGCCAGCAGCCTAACAGGATTGAACACTGAAGCTTTCTTT. This translates into CASSLTGLNTEAFF.

The genes are TRBV9 and TRBJ2-2; 12 nucleotides align to TRBD2. The germline V gene encodes CDR1 SGDLS and CDR2 YYNGEE. J was trimmed by 6 bases and V by 4 bases; bases with no gene match: 7. The CDR3 extends over 16 amino acids. The CDR3 sequence is CASSSRTSGMSGELFF. In DNA, the CDR3 is TGTGCCAGCAGCTCGCGGACTAGCGGGATGTCCGGGGAGCTGTTTTTT.

This sequence joins TRBV19 and TRBJ1-4, with 11 bases fitting TRBD1. The CDR3 sequence is 14 residues long. Germline trimming cut 3 bases from V and 8 bases from J; bases unmatched to any gene: 2. CDR1 and CDR2 (germline): LNHDA, SQIVND (reference sequence). The CDR3 region has the DNA TGTGCCAGTAGTATCCGGACAGGGGGCGAAAAACTGTTTTTT. Its protein product is CASSIRTGGEKLFF. The complete variable domain, with remaining parts taken from reference TRBV19 and TRBJ1-4, reads DGGITQSPKYLFRKEGQNVTLSCEQNLNHDAMYWYRQDPGQGLRLIYYSQIVNDFQKGDIAEGYSVSREKKESFPLTVTSAQKNPTAFYLCASSIRTGGEKLFFGSGTQLSVL.

Regarding this clone: Different DNA sequences within this sample yield the same CDR3. The chain has TRBV6-5 and TRBJ2-1, with D perhaps matching TRBD2 (6 bases). This CDR3 has 13 residues. Germline lookup yields CDR1 MNHEY and CDR2 SVGAGI. The V end was cut by 6 bases, the J end by 5 bases, with 11 bases between. This chain's CDR3 is CASRIQRDNEQFF. DNA for the CDR3: TGTGCCAGCAGAATTCAGCGGGACAATGAGCAGTTCTTC.

The genes are TRBV6-1 and TRBJ1-2; 7 positions match TRBD1. J lost 6 bases, V lost 7 bases, and 5 bases had no gene match. Germline lookup yields CDR1 MNHNS and CDR2 SASEGT. CDR3 length: 12 residues. As DNA, the CDR3 is TGTGCCAGCAACCGACAGGGTGATGGCTACACCTTC. It encodes CASNRQGDGYTF.

The chain joins TRBV18 to TRBJ2-4; the D gene is possibly TRBD1 (5 bases). The V gene lost 3 bases and the J gene lost 4 bases, with 10 bases spanning the gap. The CDR3 is 14 residues long. Germline assignment: CDR1 KGHSH and CDR2 LQKENI. CDR3 sequence: CASSPGQGKNIQYF. The CDR3 DNA is TGTGCCAGCTCACCGGGCCAGGGAAAAAACATTCAGTACTTC.

The chain combines TRBV5-1 with TRBJ1-2, with 7 bases fitting TRBD1. CDR3 length: 14 residues. Germline loops: CDR1 SGHRS, CDR2 YFSETQ. Trimming took 3 bases from V and 5 from J; bases not matched to a gene: 7. In nucleotides, the CDR3 is TGCGCCAGCAGCTCCACGGCAGGGGGGTATGGCTACACCTTC. Translation: CASSSTAGGYGYTF.

The gene calls are TRBV13 and TRBJ2-2; D not certain. Between the trimmed V and J ends, which lost 5 bases and 6 bases, there was a span of 16 bases. Looked up from germline, CDR1 is PRHDT and CDR2 is FYEKMQ (reference sequence). The CDR3 has 15 residues. For the CDR3, the DNA is TGTGCCAGCAGCCCACCCCGAGCAATCCCCGGGGAGCTGTTTTTT. It specifies CASSPPRAIPGELFF.

The chain joins TRBV5-6 to TRBJ1-1, with D unclear. Germline-derived CDR1 and CDR2 are SGHDT and YYEEEE. Trimming removed 7 bases from V and 0 bases from J, with 10 bases in between. CDR3 length: 13 amino acids. CDR3 amino acids: CASGGVLNTEAFF. CDR3 DNA: TGTGCCAGCGGCGGGGTTTTGAACACTGAAGCTTTCTTT. Drawing the rest from reference TRBV5-6 and TRBJ1-1, the complete variable domain is DAGVTQSPTHLIKTRGQQVTLRCSPKSGHDTVSWYQQALGQGPQFIFQYYEEEERQRGNFPDRFSGHQFPNYSSELNVNALLLGDSALYLCASGGVLNTEAFFGQGTRLTVV.

The V and J genes are TRBV7-2 and TRBJ2-7; 9 nucleotides agree with TRBD1. Germline lookup yields CDR1 SGHTA and CDR2 FQGNSA. The trim removed 2 bases at V and 3 bases at J, leaving 5 bases unmatched. The CDR3 has 15 amino acids. For the CDR3, the DNA is TGTGCCAGCAGCTTACTGGGACAGGGCCTCTACGAGCAGTACTTC. It yields the protein CASSLLGQGLYEQYF.

V and J are TRBV30 and TRBJ2-2, with 7 positions matching TRBD1. Trimming removed 3 bases from V and 1 base from J; junction bases left unmatched: 2. Per germline, CDR1 GTSNPN and CDR2 SVGIG (reference sequence). The CDR3 loop spans 14 amino acids. The CDR3 loop is CAWRRDRNTGELFF. CDR3 nucleotide sequence: TGTGCCTGGAGGAGGGACAGGAACACCGGGGAGCTGTTTTTT. The full variable domain, its missing parts supplied by reference TRBV30 and TRBJ2-2, is SQTIHQWPATLVQPVGSPLSLECTVEGTSNPNLYWYRQAAGRGLQLLFYSVGIGQISSEVPQNLSASRPQDRQFILSSKKLLLSDSGFYLCAWRRDRNTGELFFGEGSRLTVL.

This chain links TRBV18 with TRBJ1-5; 10 nucleotides align to TRBD1. The CDR3 length is 14 residues. Germline V gene lookup returns CDR1 KGHSH and CDR2 LQKENI. Losses at the gene ends were 3 bases for V and 4 bases for J; bases not matched to a gene: 0. The CDR3 loop reads CASSPDRGNQPQHF. CDR3 nucleotides: TGTGCCAGCTCACCGGACAGGGGGAATCAGCCCCAGCATTTT.

The chain links TRBV19 to TRBJ1-2; D call uncertain. Germline CDR1 reads LNHDA; CDR2 reads SQIVND (reference sequence). Trimming pared 7 bases from V and 2 bases from J, leaving 11 bases between. CDR3 length equals 13 residues. The chain's CDR3 is CASNEALNYGYTF. The CDR3 DNA reads TGTGCCAGTAATGAGGCGCTGAACTATGGCTACACCTTC.

V is TRBV4-3 and J is TRBJ2-7; weak D call: TRBD2 (6 bases). This CDR3 is 16 amino acids long. Trimming shortened V by 3 bases and J by 6 bases, and 21 bases separated the two germline ends. Per the germline V gene, CDR1 is LGHNA and CDR2 is YSLEER. The CDR3 coding sequence is TGCGCCAGCAGCCATCCCCCCGGGCGGGGAAAGGGCGAGCAGTACTTC. Protein sequence: CASSHPPGRGKGEQYF.

The chain links TRBV4-3 to TRBJ1-2; 8 bases align to TRBD1. This CDR3 is built from 15 residues. With V trimmed by 0 bases and J by 1 base, 1 base remained unmatched. Germline values: CDR1 LGHNA, CDR2 YSLEER. The CDR3 coding sequence is TGCGCCAGCAGCCAAGAGGACAGGGATAACTATGGCTACACCTTC. Its translation is CASSQEDRDNYGYTF.

The rearrangement uses TRBV5-4 and TRBJ2-1, with a weak D call TRBD2 (6 bases). This CDR3 contains 15 residues. Between the trimmed V and J ends, which lost 0 bases and 2 bases, there was a span of 9 bases. The germline V gene encodes CDR1 SGHNT and CDR2 YYREEE (reference sequence). In DNA, the CDR3 is TGTGCCAGCAGCTTGGGTGGAGGGACCTACAATGAGCAGTTCTTC. It translates to CASSLGGGTYNEQFF. The full variable domain, rest sourced from reference TRBV5-4 and TRBJ2-1, is ETGVTQSPTHLIKTRGQQVTLRCSSQSGHNTVSWYQQALGQGPQFIFQYYREEENGRGNFPPRFSGLQFPNYSSELNVNALELDDSALYLCASSLGGGTYNEQFFGPGTRLTVL.

The rearrangement uses TRBV18 and TRBJ1-1; 9 positions agree with TRBD1. CDR3 length: 17 amino acids. Germline V gives CDR1 KGHSH, CDR2 LQKENI. V was pared by 3 bases and J by 3 bases, with 11 bases of the junction left unmatched. The CDR3 is CASSPTIQGAKYTEAFF. As DNA, the CDR3 is TGTGCCAGCTCACCTACCATACAGGGGGCGAAGTACACTGAAGCTTTCTTT.

The chain is built from TRBV5-1 and TRBJ1-4, with 9 bases aligning to TRBD1. After removal of 0 bases from V and 7 bases from J, the junction contained 4 bases not matched to a gene. This CDR3 is built from 15 residues. Germline-derived CDR1 and CDR2 are SGHRS and YFSETQ. The CDR3 region has the DNA TGCGCCAGCAGCTTGGCGACAGGGGGGAGTGAAAAACTGTTTTTT. Its translation is CASSLATGGSEKLFF.

This rearrangement joins TRBV6-5 to TRBJ1-6, with D hard to call. This CDR3 is built from 13 residues. The V end lost 2 bases, the J end lost 14 bases, and 13 bases lay between the germline ends. The germline CDR1 and CDR2 sequences are MNHEY and SVGAGI. The CDR3 spells CASSYEAAVSLHF. The CDR3 region has the DNA TGTGCCAGCAGTTACGAGGCAGCCGTGTCCCTCCACTTT.

The rearrangement links TRBV9 to TRBJ2-7; 8 positions agree with TRBD1. The ends lost 2 bases at V and 0 bases at J; junction bases unmatched: 4. The CDR3 length is 15 residues. Germline-derived CDR1 and CDR2 are SGDLS and YYNGEE. The CDR3 reads CASSVGDRSSYEQYF. The CDR3 region has the DNA TGTGCCAGCAGCGTGGGGGACAGGTCCTCCTACGAGCAGTACTTC. Looking up the rest from reference TRBV9 and TRBJ2-7 gives the full variable domain: DSGVTQTPKHLITATGQRVTLRCSPRSGDLSVYWYQQSLDQGLQFLIQYYNGEERAKGNILERFSAQQFPDLHSELNLSSLELGDSALYFCASSVGDRSSYEQYFGPGTRLTVT.

This chain joins TRBV7-3 and TRBJ1-1; weak D call: TRBD1 (5 bases). The CDR3 length is 15 residues. Germline loops: CDR1 SGHTA, CDR2 FQGTGA. The V end lost 4 bases, the J end lost 1 base, and 13 bases lay between the germline ends. CDR3 amino acids: CASSSQGARNTEAFF. CDR3 DNA sequence: TGTGCCAGCAGCTCCCAAGGGGCGCGGAACACTGAAGCTTTCTTT.

V gene TRBV30 combines with J gene TRBJ2-7; 9 nucleotides align to TRBD1. Germline V gene lookup returns CDR1 GTSNPN and CDR2 SVGIG (reference sequence). V dropped 4 bases and J dropped 0; count of bases not matched to a gene: 10. The CDR3 loop spans 16 amino acids. For the CDR3, the DNA is TGTGCCTGGAAAAAGCCGGGACAGGGAGGCTCCTACGAGCAGTACTTC. Its translation: CAWKKPGQGGSYEQYF.